The text below deals with one T cell receptor beta chain. Its specificity is not known. This record belongs to a study of blood T cells in healthy people across ages. General study findings and limits: Roughly linearly, TCR beta diversity per million T cells fell as age increased.

With 7 bases removed from V and 0 bases from J, the gap between germline ends came to 14 bases. The CDR3 spans 15 residues. The V gene's germline CDR1 is LNHNV and CDR2 YYDKDF (reference sequence). The sample providers were healthy Caucasian people from Russia, aged roughly 6 to 95. Whenever a sample was processed, at least 6.5 million PBMCs were isolated. Primed by a sample-barcoded 5' primer and a J-beta primer mix, a second PCR proceeded for about 7 to 11 cycles. A minimum of 2.5 million CDR3-containing paired-end reads was obtained for each sample. TCRdb reanalysed the 5' RACE reads using MiXCR and keeps one entry per CDR3 protein. Of roughly 1.7 million distinct CDR3 sequences listed, around 35% are singletons.

Specimen: blood. The sequence was collected from a woman aged 25 to 45 in good health. The gene calls are TRBV15 and TRBJ2-3; the D gene is possibly TRBD1 (6 bases). Written as DNA, the CDR3 is TGTGCCACCACGGGGACGGACAGCAGCACAGATACGCAGTATTTT. Protein product: CATTGTDSSTDTQYF.